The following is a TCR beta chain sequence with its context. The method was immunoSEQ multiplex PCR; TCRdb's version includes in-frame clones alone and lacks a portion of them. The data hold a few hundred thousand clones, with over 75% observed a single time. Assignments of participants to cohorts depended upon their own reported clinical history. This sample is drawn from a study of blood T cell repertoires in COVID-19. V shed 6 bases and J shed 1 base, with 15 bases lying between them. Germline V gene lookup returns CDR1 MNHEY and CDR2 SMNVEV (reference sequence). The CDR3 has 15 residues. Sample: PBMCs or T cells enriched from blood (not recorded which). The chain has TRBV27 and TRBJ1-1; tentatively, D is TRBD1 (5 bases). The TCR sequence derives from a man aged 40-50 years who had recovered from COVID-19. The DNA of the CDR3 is TGTGCCAGCAGATTGACAGCCTCAAAGAACACTGAAGCTTTCTTT. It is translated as CASRLTASKNTEAFF.